The subject of this entry is one T cell receptor beta chain. This record comes from a study of post-analysis software for immune sequencing data. Unique molecular identifiers tagged the TCR beta cDNA libraries. Each CDR3 protein gets one entry after TCRdb re-called the PCR reads with MiXCR. The table lists about 430,000 distinct CDR3 sequences, 39% of them singletons, with roughly 8.2% in the top ten. The source is a girl aged 2 to 10 with multiple sclerosis. The specimen sequenced was blood.

CDR3 nucleotides: TGTGCCAGCAGCCATTTACGGGAGGGGATCAGGTACTTC. Translation: CASSHLREGIRYF. The chain joins TRBV3-1 to TRBJ2-7, with 8 bases aligning to TRBD2. The length of the CDR3 is 13 residues. Per germline, CDR1 LGHDT and CDR2 YNNKEL (reference sequence). V was pared by 3 bases and J by 12 bases, with 10 bases of the junction left unmatched.